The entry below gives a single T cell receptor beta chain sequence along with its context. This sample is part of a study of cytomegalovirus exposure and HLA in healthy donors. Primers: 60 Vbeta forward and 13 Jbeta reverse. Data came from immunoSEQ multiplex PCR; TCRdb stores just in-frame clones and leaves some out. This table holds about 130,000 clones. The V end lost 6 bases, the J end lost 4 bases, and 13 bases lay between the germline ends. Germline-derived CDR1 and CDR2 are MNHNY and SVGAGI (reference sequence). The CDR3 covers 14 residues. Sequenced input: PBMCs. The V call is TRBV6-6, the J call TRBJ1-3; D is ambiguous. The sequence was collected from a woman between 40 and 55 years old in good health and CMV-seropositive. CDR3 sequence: CASSSRGQGNTIYF. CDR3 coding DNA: TGTGCCAGCAGCTCACGAGGCCAAGGAAACACCATATATTTT.